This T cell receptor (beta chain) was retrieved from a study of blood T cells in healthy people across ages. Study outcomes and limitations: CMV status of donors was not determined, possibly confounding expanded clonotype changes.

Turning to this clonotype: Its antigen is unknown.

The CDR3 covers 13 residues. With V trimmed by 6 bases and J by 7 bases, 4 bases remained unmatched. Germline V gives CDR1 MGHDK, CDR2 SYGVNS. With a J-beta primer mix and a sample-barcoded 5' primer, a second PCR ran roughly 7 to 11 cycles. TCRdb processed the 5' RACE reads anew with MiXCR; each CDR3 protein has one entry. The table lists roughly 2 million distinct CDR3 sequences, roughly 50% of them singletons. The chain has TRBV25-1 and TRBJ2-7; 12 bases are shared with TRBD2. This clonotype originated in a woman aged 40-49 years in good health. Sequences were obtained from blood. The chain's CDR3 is CASRLAGGGEQYF. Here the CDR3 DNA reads TGTGCCAGCAGACTAGCGGGAGGTGGTGAGCAGTACTTC.